Presented here are 3 T cell receptor beta chains from one specimen sequenced in a study of cytomegalovirus exposure and HLA in healthy donors listed by TCRdb under 2017. The protocol used for the library was the immunoSEQ multiplex PCR assay. A mixture of 60 forward primers for TCR Vbeta segments and 13 reverse primers for TCR Jbeta segments was used in the multiplex PCR. What TCRdb holds here is the immuneACCESS table cut down to in-frame rearrangements. Part of the clones is not present; checked against another copy, under half of the missing clones reflect an unresolved V gene, and the others are unexplained. The sample table shows approximately 83,000 clones, and 80% are seen once. The ten largest clones represent approximately 2% of the sample. Sequenced sample: PBMCs. The receptors come from a man younger than 30 in good health and CMV-seronegative.

This rearrangement joins TRBV6-5 to TRBJ1-1, with 8 bases that match TRBD1. Germline V CDR1 and CDR2: MNHEY, SVGAGI. CDR3 size: 13 residues. Unmatched junction bases numbered 4, after V lost 5 bases and J lost 5 bases. The CDR3 protein is CASSQQGDTEAFF. The CDR3 DNA reads as TGTGCCAGCAGTCAACAGGGGGATACTGAAGCTTTCTTT.

The J gene is TRBJ2-7, the V gene TRBV27, with 11 bases that match TRBD2. Germline CDR1 reads MNHEY; CDR2 reads SMNVEV (reference sequence). This CDR3 region has 14 residues. V lost 8 bases to trimming and J lost 5 bases; unmatched junction nucleotides: 8. CDR3 sequence (DNA): TGTGCCAGCCGTCTAGCGGGGGGTGTGGACGAGCAGTACTTC. Its translation: CASRLAGGVDEQYF.

The V gene is TRBV6-5, the J gene TRBJ2-5; D gene uncertain. TRBJ2-7 matches the DNA end more closely, so the J call is doubtful. From germline, CDR1 is MNHEY and CDR2 SVGAGI. The CDR3 runs 15 residues. The CDR3 reads CASSYTLGGPYEQYF. CDR3 nucleotide sequence: TGTGCCAGCAGTTACACTCTGGGTGGGCCCTACGAGCAGTACTTC.